This passage covers 26 T cell receptor beta chains from one sample sequenced in a study of blood T cell repertoires in COVID-19. Sequencing was performed with immunoSEQ multiplex PCR; in TCRdb, only in-frame clones are kept and a portion is missing. This sample has under 150,000 clones; 70% to 90% occur once, and the top ten carry 3.4%. Material: peripheral blood. These receptors originate from a man aged 40-49 years with acute or convalescent COVID-19.

The rearrangement uses TRBV7-9 and TRBJ1-3; no clear D gene. CDR1 is SEHNR, CDR2 FQNEAQ, per germline (reference sequence). V shed 7 bases and J shed 8 bases, with 21 bases lying between them. CDR3 length equals 15 residues. The CDR3 protein is CASNLGGGIFDTIYF. The CDR3 bases are TGTGCCAGCAACCTAGGAGGAGGAATCTTCGACACCATATATTTT.

The rearrangement joins TRBV6-2 or TRBV6-3 to TRBJ1-5, with D possibly TRBD1 on 5 matching bases. This CDR3 is 16 amino acids long. Germline V gene sequence: CDR1 MNHEY, CDR2 SVGEGT. Trimming took 4 bases from V and 0 from J, leaving 13 bases between them. For the CDR3, the DNA is TGTGCCAGCAGTTCAATACCGGGACTTAGCAATCAGCCCCAGCATTTT. This codes for CASSSIPGLSNQPQHF.

This chain joins TRBV7-3 and TRBJ2-3; D not certain. The V end was cut by 2 bases, the J end by 4 bases, with 7 bases between. This CDR3 spans 13 amino acids. Looked up from germline, CDR1 is SGHTA and CDR2 is FQGTGA. CDR3 sequence (DNA): TGTGCCAGCAGCTTAGCCGGAGCAGATACGCAGTATTTT. It yields the protein CASSLAGADTQYF.

The rearrangement links TRBV23-1 to TRBJ2-7; D might be TRBD1 (5 bases). TRBV23-1 is recorded as an ORF, its role being uncertain. This CDR3 spans 15 amino acids. CDR3 in amino acids: CEAKHQRGQLYEQYF. The CDR3 DNA reads TGCGAGGCGAAGCACCAAAGGGGCCAACTTTACGAGCAGTACTTC.

The genes are TRBV13 and TRBJ2-1, with 8 bases identical to TRBD2. The CDR3 is 17 amino acids. Germline trimming cut 5 bases from V and 2 bases from J; bases unmatched to any gene: 11. The germline CDR1 and CDR2 sequences are PRHDT and FYEKMQ (reference sequence). CDR3 nucleotides: TGTGCCAGCAGCCCGGAAGCGGCGGGGGGAACCTACAATGAGCAGTTCTTC. Translating it yields CASSPEAAGGTYNEQFF. The variable domain in full, completed from reference TRBV13 and TRBJ2-1, reads AAGVIQSPRHLIKEKRETATLKCYPIPRHDTVYWYQQGPGQDPQFLISFYEKMQSDKGSIPDRFSAQQFSDYHSELNMSSLELGDSALYFCASSPEAAGGTYNEQFFGPGTRLTVL.

The chain carries TRBV2 and TRBJ1-4, with D hard to call. Germline V lookup: CDR1 SNHLY, CDR2 FYNNEI. The CDR3 extends over 14 amino acids. With 4 bases removed from V and 4 bases from J, the gap between germline ends came to 10 bases. The CDR3 nucleotides are TGTGCCAGCAGTGGCAGGAACGTTAATGAAAAACTGTTTTTT. Protein: CASSGRNVNEKLFF.

The gene calls are TRBV3-1 (or the pseudogene TRBV3-2) and TRBJ2-7; D uncertain. The CDR3 runs 15 residues. V shed 0 bases and J shed 3 bases, with 12 bases lying between them. From germline, CDR1 is LGHDT and CDR2 YNNKEL (reference sequence). As DNA, the CDR3 is TGTGCCAGCAGCCAAGAATTTCGGAGTTACTACGAGCAGTACTTC. Translated: CASSQEFRSYYEQYF.

This clone has just one count. The chain links TRBV7-2 to TRBJ1-5; D is ambiguous. Germline values: CDR1 SGHTA, CDR2 FQGNSA. The V and J ends lost 2 bases and 4 bases respectively, with 9 bases between them. The CDR3 length is 14 residues. The CDR3 protein is CASSLSSGNQPQHF. The DNA for the CDR3 is TGTGCCAGCAGCTTAAGTTCAGGAAATCAGCCCCAGCATTTT.

V is TRBV6-2 or TRBV6-3 and J is TRBJ1-5, with D tentatively TRBD1 (6 bases). The ends were cut back, 3 bases at V and 5 bases at J, with 17 bases in the middle. Germline V lookup: CDR1 MNHEY, CDR2 SVGEGT. The CDR3 runs to 16 residues. CDR3 bases: TGTGCCAGCAGTTATGGAAGATTCGAGGGGGATCAGCCCCAGCATTTT. Its protein is CASSYGRFEGDQPQHF.

The chain couples TRBV5-6 to TRBJ1-5; no clear D gene. Trimming shortened V by 0 bases and J by 4 bases, and 14 bases separated the two germline ends. The CDR3 runs to 16 residues. The germline gives CDR1 SGHDT, CDR2 YYEEEE. This CDR3 is CASSLAGLGMNQPQHF. The CDR3, as DNA: TGTGCCAGCAGCTTGGCGGGGTTGGGGATGAATCAGCCCCAGCATTTT.

The chain couples TRBV4-1 to TRBJ2-7; 9 bases are shared with TRBD1. The germline gives CDR1 MGHRA, CDR2 YSYEKL. CDR3 length equals 15 residues. V was clipped by 0 bases and J by 7 bases; unmatched bases: 7. The CDR3 region is CASSQEAQGAREQYF. In DNA form, the CDR3 reads TGCGCCAGCAGCCAAGAGGCACAGGGGGCGCGGGAGCAGTACTTC.

Comments on this clone: A read error may produce the germline difference seen at one junction end. The V call is TRBV6-5, the J call TRBJ2-4; 9 bases align to TRBD1. CDR1 and CDR2 from the germline V gene are MNHEY and SVGAGI. The CDR3 has 14 amino acids. CDR3 nucleotide sequence: TGTGCCAGCACCTCCCCGGGACAGGGTACATCATTGGTCTTC. Protein: CASTSPGQGTSLVF.

The genes are TRBV19 and TRBJ1-4; perhaps TRBD1 as D (6 bases). The germline V gene encodes CDR1 LNHDA and CDR2 SQIVND (reference sequence). This CDR3 is 12 amino acids long. Trimming pared 5 bases from V and 11 bases from J, leaving 12 bases between. CDR3 nucleotides: TGTGCCAGTAGTCAACAGGGTCAGAAACTGTTTTTT. Translated: CASSQQGQKLFF.

This clone was found once. One end of the junction fails to match germline, which may point to a read error. V is TRBV10-3 and J is TRBJ2-3, with D tentatively TRBD2 (6 bases). Germline values: CDR1 ENHRY, CDR2 SYGVKD. CDR3 size: 12 residues. The CDR3 nucleotides read TGTGCCATCAGTGGGGCTAGCGAGCTTGTCAATTTT. Residues: CAISGASELVNF.

V and J are TRBV29-1 and TRBJ1-2, with TRBD1 as a possible D gene (5 bases). Germline V lookup: CDR1 SQVTM, CDR2 ANQGSEA. The CDR3 is 14 residues long. V was shortened by 4 bases and J by 0 bases, with 12 bases between the two germline ends. This CDR3 is CSVVSGRANYGYTF. The CDR3 nucleotides read TGCAGCGTTGTGTCTGGCAGGGCTAACTATGGCTACACCTTC.

This clone was seen more than once but under ten times. The chain is built from TRBV19 and TRBJ2-3, with D maybe TRBD2 (7 bases). The length of the CDR3 is 17 residues. Germline V lookup: CDR1 LNHDA, CDR2 SQIVND (reference sequence). V lost 5 bases and J 5 bases, leaving 23 bases between the germline ends. CDR3 loop: CASSPTWIGGAEDTQYF. The DNA of the CDR3 is TGTGCCAGTAGTCCTACCTGGATAGGGGGGGCTGAAGATACGCAGTATTTT.

The genes are TRBV9 and TRBJ2-1; a possible D gene is TRBD1 (5 bases). The CDR3 sequence is 11 residues long. V was pared by 7 bases and J by 13 bases, with 15 bases between. CDR1 and CDR2 from the germline V gene are SGDLS and YYNGEE. CDR3 sequence reads: CASGRVTDQFF. In DNA form, the CDR3 reads TGTGCCAGCGGCCGCGTGACAGACCAGTTCTTC.

This clone is classed as medium-sized (0.01 to 0.1%). This sequence joins TRBV6-6 and TRBJ2-1, with 7 bases lining up with TRBD1. CDR1 MNHNY and CDR2 SVGAGI come from the germline V gene (reference sequence). The V gene end was trimmed by 2 bases and the J gene end by 3 bases; junction bases not matched to a gene: 7. This CDR3 is 16 amino acids long. This CDR3 is CASSYPSGGIYNEQFF. The CDR3 bases are TGTGCCAGCAGTTACCCCTCAGGGGGTATCTACAATGAGCAGTTCTTC.

The chain uses TRBV2 and TRBJ2-7; 11 nucleotides match TRBD2. Looked up from germline, CDR1 is SNHLY and CDR2 is FYNNEI. The V segment lost 9 bases and the J segment 6 bases; nucleotides outside the gene matches: 10. This CDR3 comprises 14 residues. This chain's CDR3 is CASPVAGGPAEQYF. For the CDR3, the DNA is TGTGCCAGTCCTGTAGCGGGGGGGCCTGCCGAGCAGTACTTC.

This chain links TRBV27 with TRBJ1-1; the D gene is possibly TRBD1 (5 bases). In germline, CDR1 is MNHEY, CDR2 SMNVEV (reference sequence). CDR3 length: 13 residues. Trimming stripped 9 bases from V and 3 bases from J, with 14 bases between. The CDR3: CASTGSGDTEAFF. CDR3 coding DNA: TGTGCCAGTACCGGTTCGGGGGACACTGAAGCTTTCTTT.

This clone was recorded only once. V gene TRBV7-8 combines with J gene TRBJ1-1, with 7 bases that match TRBD1. The germline CDR1 and CDR2 sequences are SGHVS and FQNEAQ. This CDR3 region has 14 residues. After removal of 4 bases from V and 2 bases from J, the junction contained 4 bases not matched to a gene. The CDR3 coding sequence is TGTGCCAGCAGCTCAGGGACAGCTAACACTGAAGCTTTCTTT. The encoded protein is CASSSGTANTEAFF.

This clone was recorded once. The chain couples TRBV5-1 to TRBJ2-5; D is perhaps TRBD2 (5 bases). Trimming shortened V by 0 bases and J by 3 bases, and 6 bases separated the two germline ends. Per germline, CDR1 SGHRS and CDR2 YFSETQ. The CDR3 contains 13 residues. In DNA form, the CDR3 reads TGCGCCAGCAGCTTGGGAGGGAAAGAGACCCAGTACTTC. Protein: CASSLGGKETQYF.

The chain has TRBV11-2 and TRBJ2-1, with 9 bases fitting TRBD1. The CDR3 totals 15 residues. Germline V CDR1 and CDR2: SGHAT, FQNNGV. J lost 8 bases, V lost 4 bases, and 9 bases had no gene match. The CDR3 region has the DNA TGTGCCAGCAGCTCCACCCGGGACAGGGTGGATGAGCAGTTCTTC. Translation gives CASSSTRDRVDEQFF.

Notes on this clone: Other nucleotide sequences in the sample specify the same CDR3. The chain has TRBV5-1 and TRBJ1-2; D might be TRBD1 (6 bases). The CDR3 has 13 residues. Germline lookup yields CDR1 SGHRS and CDR2 YFSETQ. V lost 4 bases, J lost 4 bases, and 11 bases lay in between. The CDR3 region is CASSPDRVYGYTF. CDR3 DNA: TGCGCCAGCAGCCCGGACAGAGTCTATGGCTACACCTTC.

V and J are TRBV19 and TRBJ2-4; weak D call: TRBD1 (6 bases). This CDR3 region has 13 residues. Germline CDR1 and CDR2: LNHDA and SQIVND (reference sequence). V was clipped by 5 bases and J by 6 bases, with 11 bases between them. CDR3 in DNA: TGTGCCAGTAGTTCCCAGGGGTTAAACATTCAGTACTTC. It yields the protein CASSSQGLNIQYF.

The V call is TRBV6-1, the J call TRBJ1-1; perhaps TRBD1 as D (5 bases). V was shortened by 1 base and J by 1 base, with 10 bases between the two germline ends. The V gene's germline CDR1 is MNHNS and CDR2 SASEGT. The CDR3 has 15 residues. The CDR3 loop is CASSEEGQGNTEAFF. The CDR3 nucleotides read TGTGCCAGCAGTGAAGAAGGGCAGGGGAACACTGAAGCTTTCTTT.